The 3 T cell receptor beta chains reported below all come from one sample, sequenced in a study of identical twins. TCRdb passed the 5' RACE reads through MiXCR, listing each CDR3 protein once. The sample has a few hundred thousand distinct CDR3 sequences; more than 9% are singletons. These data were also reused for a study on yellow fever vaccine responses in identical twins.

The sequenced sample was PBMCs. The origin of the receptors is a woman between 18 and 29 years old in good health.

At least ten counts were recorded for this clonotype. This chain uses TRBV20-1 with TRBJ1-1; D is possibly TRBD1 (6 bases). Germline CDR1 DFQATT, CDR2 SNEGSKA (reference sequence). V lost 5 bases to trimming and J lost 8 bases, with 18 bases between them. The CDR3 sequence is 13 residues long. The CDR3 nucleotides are TGCAGTGCTGGGGGGCGGACCGAGATAGAAGCTTTCTTT. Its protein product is CSAGGRTEIEAFF.

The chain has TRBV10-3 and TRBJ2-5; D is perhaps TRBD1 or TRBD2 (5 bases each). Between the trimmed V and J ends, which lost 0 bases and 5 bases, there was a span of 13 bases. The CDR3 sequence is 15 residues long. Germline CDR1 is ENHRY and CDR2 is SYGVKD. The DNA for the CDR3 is TGTGCCATCAGTGAGTCGCCTGCAGGGAGCGAGACCCAGTACTTC. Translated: CAISESPAGSETQYF.

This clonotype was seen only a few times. Here the CDR3 reads CASSLGGKSYNEQFF. Here the CDR3 DNA reads TGTGCCAGCAGCCTAGGAGGAAAATCCTACAATGAGCAGTTCTTC. V and J are TRBV9 and TRBJ2-1, with D perhaps TRBD2 (5 bases). CDR1 and CDR2 from the germline V gene are SGDLS and YYNGEE. Trimming stripped 4 bases from V and 1 base from J, with 12 bases between. The CDR3 totals 15 residues.